This T cell receptor beta chain was recovered during a study of vaccination and CD4 T cells after COVID-19. Whole-study context: Recovered-phase convalescent patients showed SARS-CoV-2 positivity by nasal swab PCR; roughly nine were mild, one severe.

A few counts support this clonotype. Its matching antigen is unknown. Sequenced with the Oncomine TCR Beta short-read assay was DNA taken from cultured CD4+ T cells. From cultured CD4+ T cells, genomic DNA was extracted. Via MiXCR, TCRdb re-called the PCR reads, giving one row per CDR3 protein. The data hold under 20,000 distinct CDR3 sequences, with approximately 40% observed a single time. This sample's treatment: roughly 11-day PBMC culture with coronavirus spike peptide pools or control peptides (ViraFEST assay). Half-medium replacement with fresh IL-2 medium took place on days 3 and 7. V was pared by 6 bases and J by 2 bases, with 13 bases between. The germline CDR1 and CDR2 sequences are MDHEN and SYDVKM. CDR3 size: 14 residues.

The V gene is TRBV28, the J gene TRBJ1-2; D gene uncertain. The clonotype originates from a human donor with COVID-19. The source material was cultured CD4+ T cells from blood. CDR3 region: CASSPLGKNYGYTF. The CDR3, as DNA: TGTGCCAGCAGCCCCTTGGGGAAAAACTATGGCTACACCTTC.